This TCR beta chain derives from a study of T cells in Graves' hyperthyroidism and ophthalmopathy. With 6 bases removed from V and 8 bases from J, the gap between germline ends came to 11 bases. This CDR3 is 13 amino acids long. CDR1 is MNHEY and CDR2 is SMNVEV in the germline V gene (reference sequence). RNA transcripts were the template for amplifying TCR beta CDR3 regions. First-round RT-PCR with HTBI primers amplified the TCR CDR3 region. From the multiplex PCR reads, TCRdb called clonotypes with MiXCR, one entry per CDR3 protein. The table lists under 350,000 distinct CDR3 sequences, roughly a fifth of them singletons. If no ophthalmopathy progression occurred within 18 months, Graves' hyperthyroidism was stable. PBMCs stemmed from about 9.5 ml fresh peripheral blood. Comments on this clonotype: Its specificity is not known.

Study-wide results and limits: Blood held most thyroid clonotypes expanded above 0.001 frequency.

The clonotype originates from a woman between 50 and 59 years old with Graves' hyperthyroidism. V and J are TRBV27 and TRBJ1-6; D is undetermined. The sample taken for sequencing was blood. Here the CDR3 DNA reads TGTGCCAGCAGCGGAGTCGGGTATTCACCCCTCCACTTT. Protein product: CASSGVGYSPLHF.